This T cell receptor beta chain was retrieved from a study of CD8 T cells in Susac syndrome. Random-hexamer reverse transcription was applied to roughly 0.5 to 1 ug RNA. TCRdb reprocessed the immunoSEQ multiplex PCR reads with MiXCR, giving one entry per CDR3 protein. The sample has about 280,000 distinct CDR3 sequences, about 88% seen once. This CDR3 has 13 amino acids. Germline V gene data show CDR1 as DFQATT and CDR2 as SNEGSKA (reference sequence). V lost 6 bases, J lost 2 bases, and 14 bases lay in between. The rearrangement links TRBV20-1 to TRBJ2-7; a weak D match, TRBD2 (6 bases). This TCR derives from a human donor with multiple sclerosis. The sample consisted of CD8+ T cells from PBMCs. CDR3 nucleotide sequence: TGCAGTGCCCCAGCGGGCGGAACCTACGAGCAGTACTTC. Translating gives CSAPAGGTYEQYF.